This TCR beta chain was captured in a study of T cell responses to AZD1222 COVID-19 vaccine. The CDR3 consists of 15 residues. The germline CDR1 and CDR2 sequences are LNHDA and SQIVND (reference sequence). V lost 4 bases to trimming and J lost 5 bases, with 17 bases between them. Using immunoSEQ multiplex PCR, the repertoire was profiled, and TCRdb retains in-frame clones only, with some absent. This sample has some 190,000 clones, with around 91% found just once. Study-wide results and caveats: The study reported that nearly half of spike-specific TCRs target unmutated variant regions. Of the AZD1222 recipients, only 5 to 7 were seropositive at baseline. Dominant CD4 TCR responses targeted spike regions 160-218 and 743-854. The donors showed a predominance of white British ancestry and of females, with possible underestimation of clonal diversity.

The count of this clone is one. Its cognate antigen is unknown. The V call is TRBV19, the J call TRBJ1-1, with a possible D match to TRBD1 (5 bases). Sequencing used peripheral blood, obtained on day 0 of AZD1222 vaccination. The sequence was collected from an adult in good health. CDR3 in amino acids: CASSNRDAGVTEAFF. In nucleotides, the CDR3 is TGTGCCAGTAGTAACCGGGACGCGGGCGTTACTGAAGCTTTCTTT.